Shown below are 27 T cell receptor beta chains from a single sample sequenced in a study of molecular identifiers for immune sequencing clone quantification. MiXCR, applied by TCRdb to the PCR reads, yields one record per CDR3 protein. The profile shows under 9,500 distinct CDR3 sequences, roughly 37% of them singletons. The specimen sequenced was naive CD8+ T cells from blood, with Jurkat cell RNA spiked in. Subset described: FACS-sorted CD8+CD4-CCR7+CD45RA+ naive T cells. These receptors were taken from a human donor in good health. Some libraries in this study had Jurkat cell RNA spiked in.

V usage is TRBV5-1 and J usage is TRBJ2-1; either TRBD1 or TRBD2 may fit D (5 bases each). The germline CDR1 and CDR2 sequences are SGHRS and YFSETQ. Trimming removed 1 base at V and 1 base at J, with 12 bases between. The CDR3 spans 16 residues. The CDR3 protein is CASSLMGRASYNEQFF. In nucleotides, the CDR3 is TGCGCCAGCAGCTTGATGGGGCGGGCATCCTACAATGAGCAGTTCTTC.

This clonotype was detected only a few times. The rearrangement links TRBV20-1 to TRBJ2-3; 7 bases agree with TRBD2. With 6 bases clipped from V and 5 bases from J, the junction kept 11 bases outside the gene matches. The CDR3 sequence is 14 residues long. Germline values: CDR1 DFQATT, CDR2 SNEGSKA (reference sequence). The CDR3 coding sequence is TGCAGTGCACCCGGGACTACCTGGGGAGATACGCAGTATTTT. Its protein is CSAPGTTWGDTQYF.

A note on this clonotype: This may be a read error: a much more frequent sequence differs by one nucleotide. The V gene is TRBV7-8, the J gene TRBJ2-7; a possible D gene is TRBD2 (6 bases). CDR3 length: 15 residues. Germline V gene lookup returns CDR1 SGHVS and CDR2 FQNEAQ. V was trimmed by 3 bases and J by 2 bases, leaving 14 bases between them. CDR3 nucleotides: TGTGCCAGCAGCTTGGCTGGGAGGCTCCCCTACGAGCAGTACTTC. It is translated as CASSLAGRLPYEQYF.

As for this clonotype: This may be a read error: a much more frequent sequence differs by one nucleotide. The chain carries TRBV28 and TRBJ2-5, with a weak D call TRBD2 (6 bases). Trimming left V 5 bases short and J 2 bases short, with 15 bases between. The CDR3 is 15 residues long. CDR1 is MDHEN, CDR2 SYDVKM, per germline. The CDR3 here is CASSNRDSSQETQYF. In DNA form, the CDR3 reads TGTGCCAGCAGTAACCGGGACTCCTCTCAAGAGACCCAGTACTTC.

With regard to this clonotype: The conserved phenylalanine or tryptophan normally closing the CDR3 is absent here, so this likely arose from a read error. The genes are TRBV4-1 and TRBJ1-5, with D perhaps matching TRBD1 (5 bases). From germline, CDR1 is MGHRA and CDR2 YSYEKL. V was trimmed by 1 base and J by 0 bases, leaving 13 bases between them. The CDR3 runs to 17 residues. The CDR3 coding sequence is TGCGCCAGCAGCCAAGGGGGCAGCCCATATAGCAATCAGCCCCAGCATTAT. This codes for CASSQGGSPYSNQPQHY.

V gene TRBV19 combines with J gene TRBJ2-3, with D perhaps TRBD1 (5 bases). Germline lookup yields CDR1 LNHDA and CDR2 SQIVND (reference sequence). The CDR3 spans 13 residues. Trimming took off 8 bases at V and 2 bases at J, with 11 bases between the two ends. Here the CDR3 reads CASGDSLTDTQYF. CDR3 bases: TGTGCCAGTGGAGACAGCCTCACAGATACGCAGTATTTT.

The chain links TRBV19 to TRBJ2-7; tentative D call: TRBD2 (5 bases). Trimming left V 4 bases short and J 1 base short, with 23 bases between. From germline, CDR1 is LNHDA and CDR2 SQIVND (reference sequence). CDR3 length: 18 amino acids. In DNA form, the CDR3 reads TGTGCCAGTAGTAGCCGTCTTCCCGAGCGGCCGTTTTCCTACGAGCAGTACTTC. It encodes CASSSRLPERPFSYEQYF.

The chain links TRBV4-3 to TRBJ2-2; 8 positions match TRBD2. The V and J ends lost 0 bases and 2 bases, in that order; junction bases with no gene match: 5. Germline V CDR1 and CDR2: LGHNA, YSLEER. The CDR3 loop spans 17 amino acids. In DNA, the CDR3 is TGCGCCAGCAGCCAAGATCCGGCGGGAGGAAACACCGGGGAGCTGTTTTTT. Encoded protein: CASSQDPAGGNTGELFF.

About this clonotype: A much larger clone differs by one base, so this may be a read error. This chain joins TRBV7-9 and TRBJ2-2; unclear D gene. Germline V CDR1 and CDR2: SEHNR, FQNEAQ (reference sequence). CDR3 size: 12 residues. Trimming took off 8 bases at V and 6 bases at J, with 10 bases between the two ends. The DNA for the CDR3 is TGTGCCAGCTGCCCCCCCCCCGGGGAGCTGTTTTTT. Its translation: CASCPPPGELFF. Supplemented by reference TRBV7-9 and TRBJ2-2, the full variable domain reads DTGVSQNPRHKITKRGQNVTFRCDPISEHNRLYWYRQTLGQGPEFLTYFQNEAQLEKSRLLSDRFSAERPKGSFSTLEIQRTEQGDSAMYLCASCPPPGELFFGEGSRLTVL.

The chain carries TRBV7-2 and TRBJ2-3; TRBD2 might be the D (6 bases). This CDR3 comprises 14 residues. CDR1 is SGHTA and CDR2 is FQGNSA in the germline V gene. Trimming shortened V by 4 bases and J by 2 bases, and 10 bases separated the two germline ends. The DNA of the CDR3 is TGTGCCAGCAGCTCAAGCGGGTCCACAGATACGCAGTATTTT. Encoded protein: CASSSSGSTDTQYF.

V and J are TRBV4-2 and TRBJ1-1; TRBD1 agrees at 8 bases. CDR1 is LGHNA and CDR2 is YNFKEQ in the germline V gene. V dropped 0 bases and J dropped 6; count of bases not matched to a gene: 6. This CDR3 is 15 amino acids long. CDR3 bases: TGTGCCAGCAGCCAAGAAGACAGGGGTGGCGCTGAAGCTTTCTTT. Translating gives CASSQEDRGGAEAFF.

This clonotype is termed medium-sized. The chain combines TRBV4-1 with TRBJ2-7; D remains unclear. Between the trimmed V and J ends, which lost 0 bases and 8 bases, there was a span of 8 bases. Per the germline V gene, CDR1 is MGHRA and CDR2 is YSYEKL. CDR3 size: 12 residues. DNA of the CDR3: TGCGCCAGCAGCCAAGAGGGCCGGAAGCAGTACTTC. As protein: CASSQEGRKQYF.

V is TRBV6-6 and J is TRBJ1-5, with D possibly being TRBD1 (5 bases). Germline V CDR1 and CDR2: MNHNY, SVGAGI (reference sequence). This CDR3 is 12 amino acids long. The V end lost 6 bases, the J end lost 6 bases, and 9 bases lay between the germline ends. CDR3 DNA sequence: TGTGCCAGCAGCGCTACAGGTCAGCCCCAGCATTTT. This codes for CASSATGQPQHF.

The CDR3 DNA reads as TGTGCCAGCAGTGTATACGCCGATCAGGGGGCTAGGGATGAGCAGTTCTTC. It yields the protein CASSVYADQGARDEQFF. This chain links TRBV27 with TRBJ2-1; TRBD1 matches at 8 bases. The V gene's germline CDR1 is MNHEY and CDR2 SMNVEV (reference sequence). The CDR3 is 17 residues long. The V gene end was trimmed by 5 bases and the J gene end by 8 bases; junction bases not matched to a gene: 17.

CDR3 amino acids: CASSVGSANTDTQYF. The CDR3 coding sequence is TGTGCCAGCAGCGTGGGTTCCGCGAACACAGATACGCAGTATTTT. The V and J genes are TRBV13 and TRBJ2-3; D is undetermined. V lost 5 bases and J 2 bases, leaving 14 bases between the germline ends. Germline assignment: CDR1 PRHDT and CDR2 FYEKMQ (reference sequence). The CDR3 loop spans 15 amino acids.

In its sample, this clonotype was seen a few times. A read error may produce the germline difference seen at one junction end. The chain employs TRBV4-2 and TRBJ2-3; D tentatively reads TRBD1 or TRBD2 (5 bases each). The CDR3 runs 11 residues. CDR1 LGHNA and CDR2 YNFKEQ come from the germline V gene. CDR3: CASSKEGPQYF. In nucleotides, the CDR3 is TGTGCCAGCAGCAAAGAGGGGCCGCAGTATTTT.

On this clonotype itself: The junction differs from germline at one of its ends, possibly a read error. The chain couples TRBV27 to TRBJ2-3; D not certain. Germline CDR1 is MNHEY and CDR2 is SMNVEV (reference sequence). This CDR3 has 15 amino acids. CDR3 sequence: CASSSTLDPTATQYF. Here the CDR3 DNA reads TGTGCCAGCAGTTCGACATTAGACCCCACAGCTACGCAGTATTTT.

About this clonotype: This may come from a read error, since a much larger clone is one base off. V is TRBV7-9 and J is TRBJ1-1, with 9 bases that match TRBD1. This CDR3 is built from 12 residues. Germline V gene sequence: CDR1 SEHNR, CDR2 FQNEAQ (reference sequence). After removal of 8 bases from V and 10 bases from J, the junction contained 8 bases not matched to a gene. The CDR3 DNA reads TGTGCCAGCCGCCTACAGGGGGCCCCAGCTTTCTTT. As protein: CASRLQGAPAFF.

Only a few counts were recorded for this clonotype. The chain carries TRBV4-2 and TRBJ2-1; D uncertain. Germline V CDR1 and CDR2: LGHNA, YNFKEQ. V was clipped by 1 base and J by 8 bases, with 12 bases between them. The CDR3 spans 14 residues. In DNA, the CDR3 is TGTGCCAGCAGCCAAGTGTCCAGCTCTGATGAGCAGTTCTTC. It encodes CASSQVSSSDEQFF.

The chain employs TRBV5-6 and TRBJ1-5; TRBD1 aligns across 7 bases. The V gene end was trimmed by 1 base and the J gene end by 10 bases; junction bases not matched to a gene: 11. CDR3 size: 15 residues. Germline CDR1 is SGHDT and CDR2 is YYEEEE. The CDR3, as DNA: TGTGCCAGCAGCTTGAGGCAGGGGGGAGGTGATCCCCAGCATTTT. Translation gives CASSLRQGGGDPQHF.

The rearrangement joins TRBV7-9 to TRBJ2-7; maybe TRBD1 (5 bases). From germline, CDR1 is SEHNR and CDR2 FQNEAQ (reference sequence). V lost 5 bases to trimming and J lost 3 bases, with 8 bases between them. The CDR3 is 12 amino acids. The CDR3 reads CASSGALYEQYF. The CDR3, as DNA: TGTGCCAGCAGCGGGGCGCTCTACGAGCAGTACTTC.

In this sample, this clonotype turned up a few times. J is TRBJ2-1 and V is TRBV19; TRBD1 might be the D (5 bases). From germline, CDR1 is LNHDA and CDR2 SQIVND (reference sequence). V gave up 3 bases and J gave up 8 bases, with 8 bases separating them. The CDR3 loop spans 12 amino acids. CDR3 region: CASSMGRDEQFF. The CDR3 DNA reads as TGTGCCAGTAGTATGGGCAGGGATGAGCAGTTCTTC.

Of note for this clonotype: This may be a read error: a much more frequent sequence differs by one nucleotide. V usage is TRBV28 and J usage is TRBJ2-1; no clear D gene. This CDR3 region has 13 residues. Germline values: CDR1 MDHEN, CDR2 SYDVKM. CDR3 sequence (DNA): TGTGCCGGCAGTTTACTTCCCAAGGATGAGCAGTTCTTC. Translation gives CAGSLLPKDEQFF.

This clonotype was picked up a small number of times. This chain links TRBV10-3 with TRBJ2-5; 11 bases are a match to TRBD2. The CDR3 is 13 residues long. Looked up from germline, CDR1 is ENHRY and CDR2 is SYGVKD. V shed 9 bases and J 5 bases; nucleotides not matched to a gene: 5. CDR3 in amino acids: CAITSGSGETQYF. The CDR3 DNA is TGTGCCATTACTAGCGGGAGCGGCGAGACCCAGTACTTC.

Judged by abundance, this clonotype is medium-sized. The chain links TRBV28 to TRBJ1-5; 8 bases are shared with TRBD1. The CDR3 runs to 13 residues. In germline, CDR1 is MDHEN, CDR2 SYDVKM. Losses at the gene ends were 5 bases for V and 6 bases for J; bases not matched to a gene: 3. The CDR3 nucleotides are TGTGCCAGCAGTGACAGGGGACCTCAGCCCCAGCATTTT. Translated, it gives CASSDRGPQPQHF.

About this clonotype itself: A much larger clone lies a single base off, so this may be a read error. The rearrangement uses TRBV13 and TRBJ2-1; D unresolved. Germline V gene sequence: CDR1 PRHDT, CDR2 FYEKMQ (reference sequence). The CDR3 has 12 residues. The CDR3 is CDSSLVGDEQFF. The DNA of the CDR3 is TGTGACAGCAGCCTGGTGGGTGATGAGCAGTTCTTC. Supplemented by reference TRBV13 and TRBJ2-1, the full variable domain reads AAGVIQSPRHLIKEKRETATLKCYPIPRHDTVYWYQQGPGQDPQFLISFYEKMQSDKGSIPDRFSAQQFSDYHSELNMSSLELGDSALYFCDSSLVGDEQFFGPGTRLTVL.

Note on this clonotype: No conserved phenylalanine or tryptophan is present at the end of the CDR3, so a read error is the likely explanation. The V call is TRBV6-5, the J call TRBJ2-3; TRBD1 agrees at 7 bases. The trim removed 2 bases at V and 2 bases at J, leaving 19 bases unmatched. This CDR3 is 20 amino acids long. Germline V CDR1 and CDR2: MNHEY, SVGAGI. CDR3 nucleotides: TGTGCCAGCAGTTACACCAAACCCCGCATCCGGGGACAGTACACAGATACGCAGTATTCT. Its translation is CASSYTKPRIRGQYTDTQYS.